This entry concerns a single TCR beta chain. This sample is part of a study of blood T cell repertoires in COVID-19. Overall study context: Sites in the United States, Italy and Spain provided acute and convalescent COVID-19 samples. The analysed material was cDNA or gDNA that came from T cells, B-cell-depleted T cells, or PBMCs.

Original processing methods: Nucleated cell counts were estimated from reference gene primer amplification. Measured with immunoSEQ multiplex PCR; TCRdb has only the in-frame clones, and not every one. V, J and clone size derive from that table, while D and trimming were established from the DNA sequence. This sample carries 430,000 or so clones, around nine tenths of them seen once, and the ten largest clones take about 0.91%. V was shortened by 7 bases and J by 5 bases, with 15 bases between the two germline ends. This CDR3 has 13 residues. The V gene's germline CDR1 is SNHLY and CDR2 FYNNEI. Seattle's enrolled individuals joined amid active infection and were then monitored longitudinally.

The TCR comes from a man younger than 35 with COVID-19, enrolled during active disease. Sequencing was performed on peripheral blood. The chain uses TRBV2 and TRBJ2-7, with D perhaps matching TRBD2 (7 bases). The CDR3 DNA reads TGTGCCAGCAAACCAGGGGAGGGCCACGAGCAGTACTTC. This sequence encodes CASKPGEGHEQYF.